This T cell receptor (beta chain) is drawn from a study of CXCR3 chemokines and chemotherapy response in bladder cancer. TCRdb used MiXCR to reprocess the PCR reads, holding one entry per CDR3 protein. The data contain 8,000 or so distinct CDR3 sequences, roughly 12% of them seen just once; the ten biggest clones take up 15% to 20%. This clonotype was picked up many times. CDR3 length: 14 residues. Germline V gene lookup returns CDR1 MNHEY and CDR2 SVGAGI. Between the trimmed V and J ends, which lost 6 bases and 3 bases, there was a span of 11 bases. This sample was gathered from a patient whose treatment included neoadjuvant chemotherapy. The chain is built from TRBV6-5 and TRBJ1-4; TRBD1 might be the D (6 bases). This receptor was identified in a human donor with bladder cancer that responded to neoadjuvant chemotherapy. The CDR3 loop is CASRSWTANEKLFF. In DNA, the CDR3 is TGTGCCAGCAGATCCTGGACAGCTAATGAAAAACTGTTTTTT.